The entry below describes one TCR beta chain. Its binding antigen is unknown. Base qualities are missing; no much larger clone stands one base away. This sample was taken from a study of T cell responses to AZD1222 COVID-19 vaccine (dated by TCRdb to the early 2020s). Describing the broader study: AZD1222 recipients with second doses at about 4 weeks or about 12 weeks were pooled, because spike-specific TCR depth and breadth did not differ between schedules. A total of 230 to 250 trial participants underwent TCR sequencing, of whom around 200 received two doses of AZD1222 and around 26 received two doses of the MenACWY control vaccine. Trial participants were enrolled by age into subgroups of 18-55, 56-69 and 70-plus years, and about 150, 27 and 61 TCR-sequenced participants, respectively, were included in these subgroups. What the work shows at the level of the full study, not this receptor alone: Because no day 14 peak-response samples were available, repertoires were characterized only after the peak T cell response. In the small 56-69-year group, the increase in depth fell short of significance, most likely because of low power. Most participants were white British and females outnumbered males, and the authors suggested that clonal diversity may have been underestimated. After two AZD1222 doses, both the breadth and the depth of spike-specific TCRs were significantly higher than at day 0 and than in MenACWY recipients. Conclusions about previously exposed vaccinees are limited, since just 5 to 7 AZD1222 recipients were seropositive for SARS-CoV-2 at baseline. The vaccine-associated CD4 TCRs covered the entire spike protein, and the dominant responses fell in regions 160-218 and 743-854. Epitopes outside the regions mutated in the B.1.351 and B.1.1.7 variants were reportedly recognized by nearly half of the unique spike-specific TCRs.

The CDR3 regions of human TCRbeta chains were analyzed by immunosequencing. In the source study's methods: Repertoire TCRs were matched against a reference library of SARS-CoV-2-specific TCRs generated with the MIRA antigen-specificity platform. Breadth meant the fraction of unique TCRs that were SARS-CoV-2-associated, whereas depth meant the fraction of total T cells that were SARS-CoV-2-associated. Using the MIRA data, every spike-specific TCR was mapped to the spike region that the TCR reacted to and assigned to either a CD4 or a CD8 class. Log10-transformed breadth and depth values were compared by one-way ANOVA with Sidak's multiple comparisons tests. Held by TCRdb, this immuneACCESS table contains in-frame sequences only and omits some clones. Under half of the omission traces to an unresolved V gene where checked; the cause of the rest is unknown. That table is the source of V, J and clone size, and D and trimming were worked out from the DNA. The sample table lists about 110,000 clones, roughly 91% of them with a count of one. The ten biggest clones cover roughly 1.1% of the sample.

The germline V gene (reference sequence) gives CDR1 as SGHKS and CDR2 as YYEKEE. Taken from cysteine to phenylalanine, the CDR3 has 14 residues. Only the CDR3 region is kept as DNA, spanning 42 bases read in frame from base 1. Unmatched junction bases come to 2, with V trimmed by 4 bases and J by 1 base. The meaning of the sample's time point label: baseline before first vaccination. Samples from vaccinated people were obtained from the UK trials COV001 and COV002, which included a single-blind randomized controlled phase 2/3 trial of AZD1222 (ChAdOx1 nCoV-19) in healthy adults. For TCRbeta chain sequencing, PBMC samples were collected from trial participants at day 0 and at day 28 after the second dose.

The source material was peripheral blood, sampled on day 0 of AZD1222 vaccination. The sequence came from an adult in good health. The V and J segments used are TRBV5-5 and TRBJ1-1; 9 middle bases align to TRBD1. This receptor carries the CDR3 CASSPDRGNTEAFF. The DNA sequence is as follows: TGTGCCAGCAGCCCGGACAGGGGGAACACTGAAGCTTTCTTT.